The clone carrying this T cell receptor beta chain is a singleton in its sample. The antigen is unknown. The cells of the mixed lymphocyte reaction underwent an approximately 6-day coculture at 37°C. The data belong to a study of siplizumab effects on memory and regulatory T cells. Study overall: Pairing was applied to the mixed lymphocyte reactions, which contained siplizumab at about 1 ug/mL or no drug. Notes on the study in general: Of the proliferating CD4+ or CD8+ clones, roughly 75-97% lacked a naive or memory phenotype that could be assigned. Alloreactive sequences that could be traced to unstimulated CD4+ memory cells showed a significant reduction under siplizumab.

The CDR3 runs to 14 residues. The germline CDR1 and CDR2 sequences are ENHRY and SYGVKD. Trimming took off 3 bases at V and 1 base at J, with 7 bases between the two ends. In each sample, roughly 10^5 TCR templates were assayed. Using immunoSEQ multiplex PCR, the repertoire was profiled, and TCRdb retains in-frame clones only, with some absent. Of 15,000 to 25,000 clones in the sample, approximately 40% are singletons; the top ten hold under 7%. This sequence originates from a human donor in good health; the cells came from an allogeneic mixed lymphocyte reaction. Some clones in this sample may be carry-over from other donors' samples. Sequenced sample: CFSE-low (dividing) CD4+ T cells sorted from an allogeneic mixed lymphocyte reaction. The chain couples TRBV10-3 to TRBJ1-5; D is uncertain. The DNA for the CDR3 is TGTGCCATCAGTGACGGCACGAGCAATCAGCCCCAGCATTTT. This translates into CAISDGTSNQPQHF.